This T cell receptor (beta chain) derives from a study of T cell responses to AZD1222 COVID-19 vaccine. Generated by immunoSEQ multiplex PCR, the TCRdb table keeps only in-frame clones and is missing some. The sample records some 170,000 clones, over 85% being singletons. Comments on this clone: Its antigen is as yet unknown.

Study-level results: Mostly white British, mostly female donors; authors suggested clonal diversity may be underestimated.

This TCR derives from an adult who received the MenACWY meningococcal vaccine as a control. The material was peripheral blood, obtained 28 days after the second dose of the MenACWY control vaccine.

The CDR3: CASSRERGGLNEQFF. CDR3 nucleotide sequence: TGTGCCAGCAGTCGCGAGCGGGGGGGCCTCAATGAGCAGTTCTTC. This chain connects TRBV6-2 or TRBV6-3 to TRBJ2-1; TRBD2 matches at 10 bases. Germline V CDR1 and CDR2: MNHEY, SVGEGT. V shed 5 bases and J 6 bases; nucleotides not matched to a gene: 7. CDR3 length: 15 amino acids.